This T cell receptor (beta chain) is drawn from a study of Graves' ophthalmopathy and Graves' hyperthyroidism. Amplification of TCR beta CDR3 regions used RNA transcripts. HTBI-primed first-round RT-PCR preceded second-round multiplex PCR. MiXCR, run by TCRdb on the multiplex PCR reads, gives a single entry per CDR3 protein. The sample lists about 590,000 distinct CDR3 sequences, approximately 35% occurring once. V was clipped by 4 bases and J by 4 bases; unmatched bases: 4. This CDR3 is built from 14 residues. Diagnoses were established from clinical symptoms, serum thyroxine, TRAb, thyroid ultrasound and orbital computed tomography.

The V and J genes are TRBV12-3 or TRBV12-4 and TRBJ1-1; 9 positions agree with TRBD1. Sequenced: peripheral blood or thyroid tissue (not recorded which). The clonotype comes from an adult man with Graves' hyperthyroidism. Written as DNA, the CDR3 is TGTGCCAGCAGTTCGTCGGGACAGGGCACTGAAGCTTTCTTT. This translates into CASSSSGQGTEAFF.